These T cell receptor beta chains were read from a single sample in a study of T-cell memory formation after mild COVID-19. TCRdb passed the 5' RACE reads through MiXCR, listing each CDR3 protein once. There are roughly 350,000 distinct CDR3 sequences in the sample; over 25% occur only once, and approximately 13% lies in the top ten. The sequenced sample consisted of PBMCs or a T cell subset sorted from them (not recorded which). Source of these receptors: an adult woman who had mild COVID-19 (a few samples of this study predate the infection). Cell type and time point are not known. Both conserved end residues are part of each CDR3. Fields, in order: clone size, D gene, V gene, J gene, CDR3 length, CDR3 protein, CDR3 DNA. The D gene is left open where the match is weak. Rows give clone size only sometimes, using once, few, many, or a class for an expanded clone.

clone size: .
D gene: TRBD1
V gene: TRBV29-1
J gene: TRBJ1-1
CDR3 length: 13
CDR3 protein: CSGRGGAGTEAFF
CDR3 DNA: TGCAGCGGACGAGGGGGCGCTGGTACTGAAGCTTTCTTT

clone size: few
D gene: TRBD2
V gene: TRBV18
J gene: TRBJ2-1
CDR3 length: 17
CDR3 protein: CASSHQGGLADFNEQFF
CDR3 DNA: TGTGCCAGCTCTCACCAAGGGGGACTAGCGGATTTCAATGAGCAGTTCTTC

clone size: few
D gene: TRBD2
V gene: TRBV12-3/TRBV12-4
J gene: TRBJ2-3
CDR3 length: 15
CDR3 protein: CASSLLAGAPDTQYF
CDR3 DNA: TGTGCCAGCAGTTTACTAGCGGGAGCCCCAGATACGCAGTATTTT

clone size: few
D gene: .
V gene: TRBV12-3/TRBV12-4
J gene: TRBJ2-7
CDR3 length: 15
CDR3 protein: CASSSQEGQLYEQYF
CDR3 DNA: TGTGCCAGCAGCTCCCAAGAGGGGCAACTTTACGAGCAGTACTTC

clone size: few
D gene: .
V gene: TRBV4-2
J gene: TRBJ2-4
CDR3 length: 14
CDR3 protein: CASSQTIAKNIQYF
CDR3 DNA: TGTGCCAGCAGCCAAACAATAGCCAAAAACATTCAGTACTTC

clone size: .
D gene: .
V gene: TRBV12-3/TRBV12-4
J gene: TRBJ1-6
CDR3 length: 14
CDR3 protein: CASSPFQETSPLHF
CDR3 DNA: TGTGCCAGCAGCCCCTTCCAGGAAACTTCACCCCTCCACTTT

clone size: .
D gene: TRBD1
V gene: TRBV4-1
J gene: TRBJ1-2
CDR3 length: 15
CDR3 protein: CASESGQGAKFGYTF
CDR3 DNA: TGCGCCAGTGAATCGGGACAGGGGGCTAAGTTTGGCTACACCTTC

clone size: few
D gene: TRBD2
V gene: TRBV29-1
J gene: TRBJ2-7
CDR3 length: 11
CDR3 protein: CSVAGGGVQYF
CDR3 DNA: TGCAGCGTCGCCGGGGGAGGGGTCCAGTACTTC

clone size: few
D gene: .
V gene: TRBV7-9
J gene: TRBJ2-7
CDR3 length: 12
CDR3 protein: CASSRTTYEQYF
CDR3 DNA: TGTGCCAGCAGCCGGACTACATACGAGCAGTACTTC

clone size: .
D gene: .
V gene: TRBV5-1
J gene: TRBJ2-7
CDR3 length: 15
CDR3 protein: CASSLVDSPDYEQYF
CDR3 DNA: TGCGCCAGCAGCTTGGTGGACAGTCCCGACTACGAGCAGTACTTC

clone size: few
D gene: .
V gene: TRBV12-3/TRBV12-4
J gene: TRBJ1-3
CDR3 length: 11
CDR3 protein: CASTSGNTIYF
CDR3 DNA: TGTGCCAGCACCTCCGGGAACACCATATATTTT

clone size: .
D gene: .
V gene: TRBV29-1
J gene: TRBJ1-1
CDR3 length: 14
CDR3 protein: CSAVPALSTLEAFF
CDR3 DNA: TGCAGCGCCGTGCCTGCACTCAGCACCCTTGAAGCTTTCTTT

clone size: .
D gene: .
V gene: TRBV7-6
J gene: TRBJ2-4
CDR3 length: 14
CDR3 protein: CASSLGTNKNIQYF
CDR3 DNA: TGTGCCAGCAGCTTAGGGACTAACAAAAACATTCAGTACTTC

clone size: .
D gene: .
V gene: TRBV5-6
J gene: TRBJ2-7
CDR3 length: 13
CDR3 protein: CASSLAEGSEQYF
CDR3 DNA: TGTGCCAGCAGCTTGGCTGAGGGGAGCGAGCAGTACTTC

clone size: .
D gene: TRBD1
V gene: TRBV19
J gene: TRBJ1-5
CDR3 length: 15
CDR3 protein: CASSGPDRGSQPQHF
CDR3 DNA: TGTGCCAGTAGTGGCCCGGACAGGGGCTCTCAGCCCCAGCATTTT

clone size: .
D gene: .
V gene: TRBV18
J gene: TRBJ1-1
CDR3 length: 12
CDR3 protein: CASSDRNTEAFF
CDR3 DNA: TGTGCCAGTTCCGACAGGAACACTGAAGCTTTCTTT

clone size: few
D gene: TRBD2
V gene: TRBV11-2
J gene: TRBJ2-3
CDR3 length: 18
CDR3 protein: CASSSPWAGGHGTDTQYF
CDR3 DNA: TGTGCCAGCAGCTCCCCTTGGGCGGGGGGGCATGGCACAGATACGCAGTATTTT

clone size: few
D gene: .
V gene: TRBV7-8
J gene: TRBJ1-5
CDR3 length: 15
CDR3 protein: CASSAFRGRNQPQHF
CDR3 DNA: TGTGCCAGCAGCGCGTTCCGGGGGAGGAATCAGCCCCAGCATTTT

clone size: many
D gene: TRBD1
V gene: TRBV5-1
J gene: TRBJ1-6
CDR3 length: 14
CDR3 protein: CASSGGQNNSPLHF
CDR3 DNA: TGCGCCAGCAGCGGGGGACAGAATAATTCACCCCTCCACTTT

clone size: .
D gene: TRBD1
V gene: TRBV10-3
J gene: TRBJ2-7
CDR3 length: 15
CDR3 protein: CAISLEGTGAYEQYF
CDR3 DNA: TGTGCCATCAGTCTAGAGGGGACAGGGGCCTACGAGCAGTACTTC

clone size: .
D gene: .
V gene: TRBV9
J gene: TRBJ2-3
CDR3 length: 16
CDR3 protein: CASSEEGDNARDTQYF
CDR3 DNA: TGTGCCAGCAGCGAGGAGGGGGACAACGCCCGAGATACGCAGTATTTT

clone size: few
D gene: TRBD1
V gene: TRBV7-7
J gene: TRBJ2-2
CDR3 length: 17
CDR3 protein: CASSSQGTGSNTGELFF
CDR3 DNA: TGTGCTAGCAGCTCGCAAGGGACAGGTTCGAACACCGGGGAGCTGTTTTTT

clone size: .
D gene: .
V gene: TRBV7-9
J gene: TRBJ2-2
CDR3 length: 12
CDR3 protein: CASSLVLGELFF
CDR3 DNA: TGTGCCAGCAGCTTAGTGCTCGGGGAGCTGTTTTTT